These T cell receptor beta chains were read from a single sample in a study of cytomegalovirus exposure and HLA in healthy donors. TCRdb keeps only in-frame clones here, not all; method: immunoSEQ multiplex PCR. The table includes about 200,000 clones, over 75% detected once. The sample was PBMCs. The receptors derive from a boy aged 2 to 10 in good health and CMV-seronegative. CDR3s include the opening cysteine and the closing phenylalanine or tryptophan. D genes are given only for firm matches. Only part of the rows carry a size: once, few, many, or a class if the clone is expanded.

clone_size d_call j_call v_call cdr3_aa cdr3_nt
. . TRBJ2-6 TRBV4-2 CASSQDRLAGANVLTF TGTGCCAGCAGCCAAGATAGACTCGCTGGGGCCAATGTCCTGACTTTC
. . TRBJ2-5 TRBV19 CASSMSGETQYF TGTGCCAGTAGTATGTCAGGAGAGACCCAGTACTTC
. . TRBJ2-7 TRBV27 CASSPRLDSYEQYF TGTGCCAGCAGTCCGCGACTAGATTCCTACGAGCAGTACTTC
few . TRBJ1-1 TRBV30 CAWKGEGEAFF TGTGCCTGGAAGGGCGAGGGTGAAGCTTTCTTT
. TRBD2 TRBJ2-1 TRBV7-8 CASSETSGYRNEQFF TGTGCCAGCAGCGAGACTAGCGGTTACCGCAATGAGCAGTTCTTC
. TRBD1 TRBJ2-1 TRBV5-3 CARSLYPAGGVNNEQFF TGTGCCAGAAGCTTGTACCCGGCAGGGGGCGTAAATAATGAGCAGTTCTTC
. TRBD2 TRBJ2-5 TRBV19 CASSLSGGTQYF TGTGCCAGTAGTTTGAGCGGGGGGACCCAGTACTTC
. . TRBJ2-1 TRBV5-4 CASSLVERYNEQFF TGTGCCAGCAGCTTGGTAGAGCGGTACAATGAGCAGTTCTTC
. . TRBJ1-1 TRBV20-1 CSAPSHPEAFF TGCAGTGCCCCGAGTCATCCTGAAGCTTTCTTT
. . TRBJ2-3 TRBV5-1 CASSLVGGSSTDTQYF TGCGCCAGCAGCTTGGTTGGTGGCTCTAGCACAGATACGCAGTATTTT
once TRBD2 TRBJ2-7 TRBV25-1 CASSESSGGTNYEQYF TGTGCCAGCAGTGAGTCTAGCGGGGGGACTAACTACGAGCAGTACTTC
. TRBD2 TRBJ2-3 TRBV4-3 CASSHAGGPSADTQYF TGCGCCAGCAGCCATGCGGGGGGGCCATCAGCAGATACGCAGTATTTT
. TRBD2 TRBJ2-2 TRBV4-3 CASSQTWTSSNTGELFF TGCGCCAGCAGCCAAACCTGGACTAGTTCGAACACCGGGGAGCTGTTTTTT
. . TRBJ1-6 TRBV9 CASSESGGINSPLHF TGTGCCAGCAGCGAGTCCGGGGGGATCAACTCACCCCTCCACTTT
once . TRBJ1-1 TRBV4-1 CASSQPVVRAGAEAFF TGCGCCAGCAGCCAGCCGGTTGTAAGGGCCGGGGCTGAAGCTTTCTTT
. . TRBJ2-7 TRBV4-2 CASSQDRMRYEQYF TGTGCCAGCAGCCAAGATCGTATGAGATACGAGCAGTACTTC
few TRBD1 TRBJ2-7 TRBV5-1 CASSGLGQGGEQYF TGCGCCAGCAGCGGGTTGGGACAGGGTGGCGAGCAGTACTTC